This T cell receptor beta chain was recorded in a study of blood T cell repertoires in COVID-19. Repertoires were generated with immunoSEQ multiplex PCR, while TCRdb's copy carries only in-frame clones and drops some. The sample consists of more than 350,000 clones, roughly nine tenths of them appearing once. The V end lost 0 bases, the J end lost 2 bases, and 22 bases lay between the germline ends. Germline CDR1 LGHNA, CDR2 YSLEER. The CDR3 consists of 19 residues. Only one count was recorded for this clone. Input material: peripheral blood. This chain connects TRBV4-3 to TRBJ1-2; the D gene is possibly TRBD1 (5 bases). The origin of this receptor is a woman between 25 and 40 years old with COVID-19, enrolled during active disease. CDR3 amino acids: CASSQDSDWAGPINYGYTF. CDR3 bases: TGCGCCAGCAGCCAAGATTCGGATTGGGCAGGGCCGATCAACTATGGCTACACCTTC.